This T cell receptor (beta chain) was observed in a study of cytomegalovirus exposure and HLA in healthy donors. Whole-study context: Prior work identified 120 million or so unique TCR beta sequences in about 179 million T cells. Study results and caveats: Sequencing likely produced, as an artifact, a cluster of highly shared sequence variants. CMV serostatus was the only immune exposure information that was available. The study carried out a later analysis of TCR beta sequences. It associated some 17,000 of them with specific HLA alleles at a false discovery rate of 0.05.

The study ran its PCR with 60 Vbeta and 13 Jbeta primers. Data came from immunoSEQ multiplex PCR; TCRdb stores just in-frame clones and leaves some out. Of tens of thousands of clones in the sample, 55% to 75% are singletons; the top ten hold about 12%. The CDR3 has 13 amino acids. The germline V gene has CDR1 SGHTA and CDR2 FQGTGA. V lost 3 bases and J lost 6, with 9 bases in between. About this clone itself: Antigen unknown.

This clonotype was sampled from a woman between 40 and 50 years old in good health and CMV-seropositive. Sequenced input: PBMCs. The chain combines TRBV7-3 with TRBJ1-5; perhaps TRBD1 as D (5 bases). CDR3 DNA sequence: TGTGCCAGCAGCTTGGAGGGGCGTCAGCCCCAGCATTTT. It codes for CASSLEGRQPQHF. Looking up the rest from reference TRBV7-3 and TRBJ1-5 gives the full variable domain: GAGVSQTPSNKVTEKGKYVELRCDPISGHTALYWYRQSLGQGPEFLIYFQGTGAADDSGLPNDRFFAVRPEGSVSTLKIQRTERGDSAVYLCASSLEGRQPQHFGDGTRLSIL.